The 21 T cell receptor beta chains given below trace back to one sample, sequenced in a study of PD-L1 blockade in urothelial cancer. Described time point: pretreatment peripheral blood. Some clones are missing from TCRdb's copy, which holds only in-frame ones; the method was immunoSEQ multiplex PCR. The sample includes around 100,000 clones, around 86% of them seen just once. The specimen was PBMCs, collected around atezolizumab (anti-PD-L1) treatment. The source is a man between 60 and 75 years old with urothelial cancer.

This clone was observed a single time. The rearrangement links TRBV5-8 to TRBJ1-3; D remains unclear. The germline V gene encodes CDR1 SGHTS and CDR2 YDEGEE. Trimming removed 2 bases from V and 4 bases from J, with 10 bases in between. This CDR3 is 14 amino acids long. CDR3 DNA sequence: TGTGCCAGCAGCTTATCCCCCAGGGGAAACACCATATATTTT. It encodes CASSLSPRGNTIYF.

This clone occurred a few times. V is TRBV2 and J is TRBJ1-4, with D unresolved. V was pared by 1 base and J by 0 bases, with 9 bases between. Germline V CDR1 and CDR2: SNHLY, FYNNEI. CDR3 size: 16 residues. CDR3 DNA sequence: TGTGCCAGCAGTGAAGAGGAGGGAGCAACTAATGAAAAACTGTTTTTT. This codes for CASSEEEGATNEKLFF.

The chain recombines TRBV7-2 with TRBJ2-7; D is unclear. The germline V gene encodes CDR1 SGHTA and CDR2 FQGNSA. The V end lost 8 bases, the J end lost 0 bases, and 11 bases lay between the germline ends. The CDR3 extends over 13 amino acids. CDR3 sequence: CASGVRSSYEQYF. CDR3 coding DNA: TGTGCCAGCGGAGTGCGGAGCTCCTACGAGCAGTACTTC.

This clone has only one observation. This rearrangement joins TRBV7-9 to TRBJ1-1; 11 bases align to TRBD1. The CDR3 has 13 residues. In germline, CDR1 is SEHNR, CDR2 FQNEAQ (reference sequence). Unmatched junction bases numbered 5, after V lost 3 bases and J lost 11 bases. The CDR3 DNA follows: TGTGCCAGCAGCTTGGCCGGGACAGGGGGGGCTTTCTTT. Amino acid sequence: CASSLAGTGGAFF.

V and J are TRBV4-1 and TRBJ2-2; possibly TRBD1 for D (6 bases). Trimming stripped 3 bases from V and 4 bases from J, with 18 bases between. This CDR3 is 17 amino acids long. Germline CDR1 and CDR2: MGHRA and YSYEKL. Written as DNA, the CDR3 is TGCGCCAGCAGCCATGTAGGGGGACAATCGATCACCGGGGAGCTGTTTTTT. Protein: CASSHVGGQSITGELFF.

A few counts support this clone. Here the CDR3 DNA reads TGTGCCAGCAGTGGCACCTGGGAGTTAGATACGCAGTATTTT. It is translated as CASSGTWELDTQYF. J is TRBJ2-3 and V is TRBV28; possibly TRBD2 for D (5 bases). There are 14 residues in the CDR3. The V and J ends lost 5 bases and 5 bases respectively, with 14 bases between them. The V gene's germline CDR1 is MDHEN and CDR2 SYDVKM.

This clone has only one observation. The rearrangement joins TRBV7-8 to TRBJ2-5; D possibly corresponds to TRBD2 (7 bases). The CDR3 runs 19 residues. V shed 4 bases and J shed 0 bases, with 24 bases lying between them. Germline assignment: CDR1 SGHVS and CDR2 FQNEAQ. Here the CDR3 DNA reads TGTGCCAGCAGCTCGCGTAGCAGGAGGGGGGGAGCGTACCAAGAGACCCAGTACTTC. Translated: CASSSRSRRGGAYQETQYF.

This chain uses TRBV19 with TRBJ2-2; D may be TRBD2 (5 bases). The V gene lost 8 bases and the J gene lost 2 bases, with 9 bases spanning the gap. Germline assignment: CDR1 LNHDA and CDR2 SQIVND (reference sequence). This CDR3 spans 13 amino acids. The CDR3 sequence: CASSAVNTGELFF. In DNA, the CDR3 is TGTGCCAGTTCAGCGGTTAACACCGGGGAGCTGTTTTTT.

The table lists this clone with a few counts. The CDR3 region is CASSLGQGAGMNTEAFF. In nucleotides, the CDR3 is TGTGCCAGCAGCTTGGGGCAGGGGGCGGGGATGAACACTGAAGCTTTCTTT. The chain carries TRBV5-6 and TRBJ1-1, with 8 bases that match TRBD1. The CDR3 has 17 amino acids. CDR1 SGHDT and CDR2 YYEEEE come from the germline V gene. V lost 0 bases to trimming and J lost 0 bases; unmatched junction nucleotides: 7.

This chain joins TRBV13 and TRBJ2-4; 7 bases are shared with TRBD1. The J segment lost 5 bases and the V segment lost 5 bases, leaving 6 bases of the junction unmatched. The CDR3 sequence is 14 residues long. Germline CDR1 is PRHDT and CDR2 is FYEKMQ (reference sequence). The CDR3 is CASSHTGVENIQYF. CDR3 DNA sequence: TGTGCCAGCAGCCACACAGGGGTGGAAAACATTCAGTACTTC.

This chain's CDR3 is CASSPRQGAYGYTF. Here the CDR3 DNA reads TGTGCCAGCAGCCCTCGACAGGGCGCCTATGGCTACACCTTC. The V and J genes are TRBV7-9 and TRBJ1-2; 7 bases are shared with TRBD1. J lost 4 bases, V lost 5 bases, and 7 bases had no gene match. The CDR3 extends over 14 amino acids. The germline gives CDR1 SEHNR, CDR2 FQNEAQ (reference sequence). The full variable domain, in which reference TRBV7-9 and TRBJ1-2 provide the parts outside the CDR3, is DTGVSQNPRHKITKRGQNVTFRCDPISEHNRLYWYRQTLGQGPEFLTYFQNEAQLEKSRLLSDRFSAERPKGSFSTLEIQRTEQGDSAMYLCASSPRQGAYGYTFGSGTRLTVV.

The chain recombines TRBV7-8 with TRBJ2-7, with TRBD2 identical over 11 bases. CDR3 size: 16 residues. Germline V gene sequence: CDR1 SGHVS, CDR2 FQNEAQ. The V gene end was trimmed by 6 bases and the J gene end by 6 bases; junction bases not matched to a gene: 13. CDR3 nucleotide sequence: TGTGCCAGCAGTCCTACTAGCGGGAGACTCCTCGGCGAGCAGTACTTC. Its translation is CASSPTSGRLLGEQYF.

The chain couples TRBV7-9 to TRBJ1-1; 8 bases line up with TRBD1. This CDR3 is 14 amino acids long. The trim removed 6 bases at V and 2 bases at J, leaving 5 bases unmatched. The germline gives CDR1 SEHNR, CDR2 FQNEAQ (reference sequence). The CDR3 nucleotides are TGTGCCAGCAGTCGGACAGGGCAAAACACTGAAGCTTTCTTT. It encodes CASSRTGQNTEAFF. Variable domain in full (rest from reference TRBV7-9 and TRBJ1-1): DTGVSQNPRHKITKRGQNVTFRCDPISEHNRLYWYRQTLGQGPEFLTYFQNEAQLEKSRLLSDRFSAERPKGSFSTLEIQRTEQGDSAMYLCASSRTGQNTEAFFGQGTRLTVV.

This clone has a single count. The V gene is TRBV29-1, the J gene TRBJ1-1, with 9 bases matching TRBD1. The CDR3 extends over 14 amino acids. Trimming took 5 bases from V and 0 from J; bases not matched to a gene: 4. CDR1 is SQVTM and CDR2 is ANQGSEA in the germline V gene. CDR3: CSVLYRGLNTEAFF. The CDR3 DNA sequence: TGCAGCGTTCTATACAGGGGGCTGAACACTGAAGCTTTCTTT.

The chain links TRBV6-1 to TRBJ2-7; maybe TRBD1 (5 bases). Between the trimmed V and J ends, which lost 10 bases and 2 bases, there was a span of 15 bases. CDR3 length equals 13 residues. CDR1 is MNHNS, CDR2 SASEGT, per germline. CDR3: CAIAKGPPYEQYF. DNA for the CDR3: TGTGCCATCGCAAAGGGGCCACCCTACGAGCAGTACTTC.

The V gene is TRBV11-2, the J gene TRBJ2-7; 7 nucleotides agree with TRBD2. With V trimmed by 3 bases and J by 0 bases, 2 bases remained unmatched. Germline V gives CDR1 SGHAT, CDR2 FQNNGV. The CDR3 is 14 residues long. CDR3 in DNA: TGTGCCAGCAGCTTGGGCGGGAGCTCCTACGAGCAGTACTTC. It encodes CASSLGGSSYEQYF.

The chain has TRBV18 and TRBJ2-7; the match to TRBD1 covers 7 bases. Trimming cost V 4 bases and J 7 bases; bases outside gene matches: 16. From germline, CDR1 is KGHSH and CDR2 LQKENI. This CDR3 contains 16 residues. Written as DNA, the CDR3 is TGTGCCAGCTCACTCCACTCACCGGGACAGACCGCGGAGCAGTACTTC. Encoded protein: CASSLHSPGQTAEQYF. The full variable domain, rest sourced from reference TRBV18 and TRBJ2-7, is NAGVMQNPRHLVRRRGQEARLRCSPMKGHSHVYWYRQLPEEGLKFMVYLQKENIIDESGMPKERFSAEFPKEGPSILRIQQVVRGDSAAYFCASSLHSPGQTAEQYFGPGTRLTVT.

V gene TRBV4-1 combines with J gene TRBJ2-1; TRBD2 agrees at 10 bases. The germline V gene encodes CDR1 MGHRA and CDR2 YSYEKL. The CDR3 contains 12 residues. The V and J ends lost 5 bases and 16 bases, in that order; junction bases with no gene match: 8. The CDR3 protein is CASSAGLAEIFF. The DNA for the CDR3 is TGCGCCAGCAGCGCCGGACTAGCGGAAATTTTCTTC.

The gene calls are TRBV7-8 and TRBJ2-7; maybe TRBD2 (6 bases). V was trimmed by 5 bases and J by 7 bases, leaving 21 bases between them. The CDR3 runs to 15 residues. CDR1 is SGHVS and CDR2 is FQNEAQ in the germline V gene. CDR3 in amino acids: CASSQSRTIPGEQYF. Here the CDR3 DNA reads TGTGCCAGCAGCCAAAGCAGGACTATCCCCGGGGAGCAGTACTTC.

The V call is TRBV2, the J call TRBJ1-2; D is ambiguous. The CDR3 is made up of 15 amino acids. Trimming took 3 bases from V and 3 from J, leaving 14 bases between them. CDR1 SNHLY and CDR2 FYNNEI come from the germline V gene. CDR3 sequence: CASSEGQPRDYGYTF. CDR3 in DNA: TGTGCCAGCAGTGAGGGCCAACCGAGGGACTATGGCTACACCTTC.

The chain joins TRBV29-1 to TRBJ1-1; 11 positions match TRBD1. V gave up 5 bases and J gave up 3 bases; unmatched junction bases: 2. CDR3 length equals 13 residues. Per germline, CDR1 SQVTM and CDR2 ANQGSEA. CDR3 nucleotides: TGCAGCGTTTTGGGACAGGGGGACACTGAAGCTTTCTTT. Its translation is CSVLGQGDTEAFF. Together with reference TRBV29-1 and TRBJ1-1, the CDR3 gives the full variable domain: SAVISQKPSRDICQRGTSLTIQCQVDSQVTMMFWYRQQPGQSLTLIATANQGSEATYESGFVIDKFPISRPNLTFSTLTVSNMSPEDSSIYLCSVLGQGDTEAFFGQGTRLTVV.